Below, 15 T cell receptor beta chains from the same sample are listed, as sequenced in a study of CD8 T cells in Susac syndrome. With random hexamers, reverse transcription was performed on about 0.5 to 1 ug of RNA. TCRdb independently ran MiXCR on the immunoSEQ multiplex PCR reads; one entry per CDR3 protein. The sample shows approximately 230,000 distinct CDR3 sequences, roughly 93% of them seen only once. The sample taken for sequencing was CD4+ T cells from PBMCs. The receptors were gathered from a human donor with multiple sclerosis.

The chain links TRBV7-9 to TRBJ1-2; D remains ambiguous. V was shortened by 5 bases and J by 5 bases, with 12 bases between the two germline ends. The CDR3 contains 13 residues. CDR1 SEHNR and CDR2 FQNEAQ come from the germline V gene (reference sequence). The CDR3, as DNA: TGTGCCAGCAGCGTGGAATCCCTTTATGGCTACACCTTC. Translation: CASSVESLYGYTF.

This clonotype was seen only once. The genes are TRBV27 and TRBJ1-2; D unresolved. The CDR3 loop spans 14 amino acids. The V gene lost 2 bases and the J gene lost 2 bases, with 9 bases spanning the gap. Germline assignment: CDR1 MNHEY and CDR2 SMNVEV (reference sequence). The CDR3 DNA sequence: TGTGCCAGCAGTTTACATGGCAGGAACTATGGCTACACCTTC. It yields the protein CASSLHGRNYGYTF.

In nucleotides, the CDR3 is TGCGCCAGCAGCCAAGTCTTTGGGTTGCCCGGGGAGCTGTTTTTT. Protein product: CASSQVFGLPGELFF. V and J are TRBV4-1 and TRBJ2-2; D unclear. There are 15 residues in the CDR3. Trimming cost V 1 base and J 6 bases, with 12 bases left between them. The V gene's germline CDR1 is MGHRA and CDR2 YSYEKL.

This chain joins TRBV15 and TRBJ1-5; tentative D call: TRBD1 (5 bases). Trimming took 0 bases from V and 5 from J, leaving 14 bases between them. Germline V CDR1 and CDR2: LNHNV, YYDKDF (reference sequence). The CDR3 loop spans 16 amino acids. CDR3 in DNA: TGTGCCACCAGCAGAGATCAGTCCGGGGGGTATCAGCCCCAGCATTTT. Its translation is CATSRDQSGGYQPQHF.

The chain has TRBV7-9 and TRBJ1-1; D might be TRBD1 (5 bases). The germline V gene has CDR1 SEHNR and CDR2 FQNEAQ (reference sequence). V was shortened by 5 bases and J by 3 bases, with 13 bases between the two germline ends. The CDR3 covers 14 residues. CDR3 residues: CASSQGSGDTEAFF. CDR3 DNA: TGTGCCAGCAGCCAAGGGTCGGGGGACACTGAAGCTTTCTTT.

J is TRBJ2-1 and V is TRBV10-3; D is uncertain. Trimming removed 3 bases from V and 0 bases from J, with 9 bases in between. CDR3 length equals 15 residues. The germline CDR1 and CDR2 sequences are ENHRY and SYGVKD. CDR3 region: CAISDTAYSYNEQFF. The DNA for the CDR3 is TGTGCCATCAGTGACACGGCTTACTCCTACAATGAGCAGTTCTTC.

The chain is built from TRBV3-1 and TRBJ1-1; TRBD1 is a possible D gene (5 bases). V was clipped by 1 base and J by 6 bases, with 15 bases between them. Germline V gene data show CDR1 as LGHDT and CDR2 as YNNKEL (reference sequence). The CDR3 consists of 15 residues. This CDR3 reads CASSQGDRGTAEAFF. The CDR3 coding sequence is TGTGCCAGCAGCCAAGGGGATAGGGGTACGGCTGAAGCTTTCTTT. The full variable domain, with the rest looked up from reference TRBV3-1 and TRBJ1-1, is DTAVSQTPKYLVTQMGNDKSIKCEQNLGHDTMYWYKQDSKKFLKIMFSYNNKELIINETVPNRFSPKSPDKAHLNLHINSLELGDSAVYFCASSQGDRGTAEAFFGQGTRLTVV.

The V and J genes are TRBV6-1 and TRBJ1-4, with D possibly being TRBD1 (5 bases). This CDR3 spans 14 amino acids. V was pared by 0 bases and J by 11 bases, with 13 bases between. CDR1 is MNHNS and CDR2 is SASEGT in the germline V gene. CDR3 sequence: CASSEAGDGVKLFF. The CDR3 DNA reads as TGTGCCAGCAGTGAAGCAGGGGACGGTGTGAAACTGTTTTTT.

The CDR3 sequence is CASSSGIPTGELFF. Written as DNA, the CDR3 is TGTGCCAGCAGCTCCGGGATTCCCACCGGGGAGCTGTTTTTT. The V and J genes are TRBV7-8 and TRBJ2-2; D may be TRBD2 (5 bases). This CDR3 has 14 amino acids. CDR1 is SGHVS and CDR2 is FQNEAQ in the germline V gene. Deletions cut 4 bases from V and 4 bases from J, with 10 bases between.

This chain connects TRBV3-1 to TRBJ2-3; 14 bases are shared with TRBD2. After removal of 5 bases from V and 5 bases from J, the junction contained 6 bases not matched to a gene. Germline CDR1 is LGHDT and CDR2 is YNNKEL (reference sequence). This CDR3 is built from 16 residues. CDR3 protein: CASSWTGTSGGDTQYF. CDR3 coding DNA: TGTGCCAGCAGCTGGACCGGGACTAGCGGGGGAGATACGCAGTATTTT.

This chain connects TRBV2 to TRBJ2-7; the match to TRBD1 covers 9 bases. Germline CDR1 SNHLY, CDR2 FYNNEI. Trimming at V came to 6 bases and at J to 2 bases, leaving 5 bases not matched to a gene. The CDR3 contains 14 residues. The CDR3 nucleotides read TGTGCCAGCAGGCGACAGGGGGGCACCTACGAGCAGTACTTC. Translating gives CASRRQGGTYEQYF.

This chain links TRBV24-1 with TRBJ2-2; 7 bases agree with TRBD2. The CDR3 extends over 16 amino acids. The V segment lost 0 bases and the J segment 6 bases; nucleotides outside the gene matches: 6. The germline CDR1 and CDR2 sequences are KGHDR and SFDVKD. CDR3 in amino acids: CATSDLGGGRSGELFF. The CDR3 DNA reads TGTGCCACCAGTGATTTGGGGGGAGGGCGGTCCGGGGAGCTGTTTTTT.

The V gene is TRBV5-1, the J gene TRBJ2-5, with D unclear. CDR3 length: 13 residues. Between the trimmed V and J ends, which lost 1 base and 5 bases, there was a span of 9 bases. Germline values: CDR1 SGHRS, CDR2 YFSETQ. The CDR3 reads CASSLRALETQYF. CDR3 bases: TGCGCCAGCAGCTTGCGGGCCTTGGAGACCCAGTACTTC.

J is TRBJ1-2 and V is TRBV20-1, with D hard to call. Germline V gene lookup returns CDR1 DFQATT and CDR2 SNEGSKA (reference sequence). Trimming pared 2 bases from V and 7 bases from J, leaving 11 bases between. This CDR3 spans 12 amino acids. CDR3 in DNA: TGCAGTGCTAGATCCCTTTTGGGTGGCTACACCTTC. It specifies CSARSLLGGYTF.

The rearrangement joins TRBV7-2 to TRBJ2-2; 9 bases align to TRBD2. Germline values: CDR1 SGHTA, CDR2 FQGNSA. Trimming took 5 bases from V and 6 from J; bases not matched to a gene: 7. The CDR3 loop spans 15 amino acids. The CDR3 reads CASSGRAGGPGELFF. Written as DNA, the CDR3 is TGTGCCAGCAGCGGTCGGGCGGGAGGGCCCGGGGAGCTGTTTTTT.